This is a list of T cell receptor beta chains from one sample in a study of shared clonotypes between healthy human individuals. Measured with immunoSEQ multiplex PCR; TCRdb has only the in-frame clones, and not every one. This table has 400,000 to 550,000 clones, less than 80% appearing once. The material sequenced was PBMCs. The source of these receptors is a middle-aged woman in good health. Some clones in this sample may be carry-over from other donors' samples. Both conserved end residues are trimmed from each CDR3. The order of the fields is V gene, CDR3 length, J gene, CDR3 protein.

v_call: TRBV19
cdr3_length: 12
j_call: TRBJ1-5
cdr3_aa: ASSTTGGYQPQH

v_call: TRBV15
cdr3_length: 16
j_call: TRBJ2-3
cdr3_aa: ATSRVRTGNGGTDTQY

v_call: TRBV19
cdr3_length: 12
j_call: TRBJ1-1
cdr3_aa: ASSSPDRNTEAF

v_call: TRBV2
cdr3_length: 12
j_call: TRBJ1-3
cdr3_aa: ASSEGYSGNTIY

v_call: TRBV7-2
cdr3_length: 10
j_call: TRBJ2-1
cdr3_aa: ASSFWGESQL

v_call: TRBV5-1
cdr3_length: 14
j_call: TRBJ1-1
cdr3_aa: ASSGNSGGAGTEAF

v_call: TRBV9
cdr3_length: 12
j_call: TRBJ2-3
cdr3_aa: ASSVGPNTDTQY

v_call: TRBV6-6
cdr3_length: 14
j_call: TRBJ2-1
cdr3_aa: ASSPGWGVFYNEQF

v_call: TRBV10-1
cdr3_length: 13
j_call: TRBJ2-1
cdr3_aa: ASKATGTSHNEQF

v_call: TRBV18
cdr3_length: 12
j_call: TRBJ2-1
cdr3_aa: ASSPPAVYNEQF

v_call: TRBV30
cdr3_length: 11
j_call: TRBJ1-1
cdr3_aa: AWRLLGIDEAF

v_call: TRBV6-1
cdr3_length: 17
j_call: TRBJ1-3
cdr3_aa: ASSVYRDRVDAGGNTIY

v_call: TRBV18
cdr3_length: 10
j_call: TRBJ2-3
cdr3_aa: ASSEVRDTQY

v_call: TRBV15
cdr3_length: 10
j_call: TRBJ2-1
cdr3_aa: ATSLTGGEQF

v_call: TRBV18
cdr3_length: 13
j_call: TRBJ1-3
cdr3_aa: ASSPTGVGGNTIY

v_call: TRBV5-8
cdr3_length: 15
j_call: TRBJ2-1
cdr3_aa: ASSPSFAGGYYNEQF

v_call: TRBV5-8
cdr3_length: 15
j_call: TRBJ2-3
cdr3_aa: ASSLLAGITSTDTQY

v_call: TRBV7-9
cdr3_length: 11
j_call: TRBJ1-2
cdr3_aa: ASSFGQDYGYT

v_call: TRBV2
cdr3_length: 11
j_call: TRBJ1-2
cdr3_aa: ASMGTGDYGYT

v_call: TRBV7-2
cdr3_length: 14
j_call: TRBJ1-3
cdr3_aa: ASSLVGGDSGNTIY

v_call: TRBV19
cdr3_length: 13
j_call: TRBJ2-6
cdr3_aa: ASSTLTSGANVLT